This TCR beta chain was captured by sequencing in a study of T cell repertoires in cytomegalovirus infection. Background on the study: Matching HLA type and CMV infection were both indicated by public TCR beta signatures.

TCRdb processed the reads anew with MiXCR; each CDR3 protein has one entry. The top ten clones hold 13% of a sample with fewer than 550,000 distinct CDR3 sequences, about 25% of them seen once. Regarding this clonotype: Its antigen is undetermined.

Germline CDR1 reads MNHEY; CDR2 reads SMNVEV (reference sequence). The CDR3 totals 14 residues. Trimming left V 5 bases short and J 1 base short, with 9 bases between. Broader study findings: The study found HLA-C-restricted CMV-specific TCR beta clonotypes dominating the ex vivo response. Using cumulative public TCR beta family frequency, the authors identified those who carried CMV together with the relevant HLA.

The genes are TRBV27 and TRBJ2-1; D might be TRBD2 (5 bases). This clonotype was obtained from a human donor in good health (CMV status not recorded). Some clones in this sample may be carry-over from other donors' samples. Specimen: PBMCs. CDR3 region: CASSTTGSYNEQFF. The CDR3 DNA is TGTGCCAGCAGTACTACGGGGTCCTACAATGAGCAGTTCTTC.